The 10 T cell receptor beta chains in this list originate from one sample, sequenced in a study of CD4+ T cells in melanoma. The repertoire was sequenced with immunoSEQ multiplex PCR; TCRdb's copy has only in-frame clones and lacks some. The table lists some 110,000 clones, over 80% of them singletons. Sequenced sample: peripheral blood. The receptors shown here come from a human donor with melanoma.

CDR3 DNA sequence: TGTGCCATCAAAGGGATGGCGTATGATGGGGTGCGGGACTATGGCTACACCTTC. Its protein is CAIKGMAYDGVRDYGYTF. The V gene is TRBV10-3, the J gene TRBJ1-2; the D is unclear. Germline-derived CDR1 and CDR2 are ENHRY and SYGVKD. This CDR3 region has 18 residues. Trimming took off 7 bases at V and 3 bases at J, with 27 bases between the two ends.

This chain links TRBV5-4 with TRBJ2-7; 8 bases fit TRBD2. The germline V gene has CDR1 SGHNT and CDR2 YYREEE (reference sequence). This CDR3 region has 16 residues. V lost 0 bases and J lost 6; bases outside the gene matches: 11. CDR3: CASSLGGGRSFIEQYF. CDR3 coding DNA: TGTGCCAGCAGCTTGGGCGGGGGGCGCAGCTTTATCGAGCAGTACTTC.

The chain employs TRBV10-3 and TRBJ1-2; TRBD1 matches at 8 bases. Looked up from germline, CDR1 is ENHRY and CDR2 is SYGVKD. V shed 0 bases, J shed 4 bases, and the junction held 13 bases outside the gene matches. CDR3 length: 18 residues. The DNA for the CDR3 is TGTGCCATCAGTGAGTCCGGGACAGGCGATTACAAAATCTATGGCTACACCTTC. Its translation: CAISESGTGDYKIYGYTF.

The chain employs TRBV28 and TRBJ1-1, with D unclear. Germline CDR1 is MDHEN and CDR2 is SYDVKM. The V gene lost 7 bases and the J gene lost 6 bases, with 15 bases spanning the gap. The CDR3 is made up of 13 amino acids. The CDR3 reads CASTLRGLAEAFF. In DNA form, the CDR3 reads TGTGCCAGCACCCTTCGCGGCCTCGCTGAAGCTTTCTTT.

The chain has TRBV11-2 and TRBJ1-5, with 11 bases lining up with TRBD1. The V segment lost 5 bases and the J segment 6 bases; nucleotides outside the gene matches: 15. Germline V gene data show CDR1 as SGHAT and CDR2 as FQNNGV. The CDR3 is made up of 18 amino acids. CDR3 coding DNA: TGTGCCAGCAGCGGTTTCCCGGGACAGGGGGATGAGAGTCAGCCCCAGCATTTT. This encodes CASSGFPGQGDESQPQHF.

V usage is TRBV5-4 and J usage is TRBJ1-2, with 9 bases matching TRBD1. The trim removed 2 bases at V and 8 bases at J, leaving 13 bases unmatched. The CDR3 extends over 16 amino acids. Germline loops: CDR1 SGHNT, CDR2 YYREEE (reference sequence). This CDR3 is CASSFGTGIDLGGYTF. CDR3 in DNA: TGTGCCAGCAGCTTCGGGACAGGGATCGATCTAGGGGGCTACACCTTC.

The J gene is TRBJ2-7, the V gene TRBV29-1; 15 bases fit TRBD2. This CDR3 has 16 residues. In germline, CDR1 is SQVTM, CDR2 ANQGSEA. V gave up 5 bases and J gave up 0 bases; unmatched junction bases: 5. CDR3 sequence (DNA): TGCAGCGTTCCCGGGACTAGCGGGGGGTCCTCCTACGAGCAGTACTTC. It is translated as CSVPGTSGGSSYEQYF.

A single count supports this clone. The V call is TRBV6-5, the J call TRBJ2-5; D remains unclear. The J call is in doubt because the DNA end fits TRBJ2-7 better. Germline assignment: CDR1 MNHEY and CDR2 SVGAGI. The CDR3 contains 14 residues. The CDR3 reads CASSYSSSLYEQYF. CDR3 bases: TGTGCCAGCAGTTACTCGAGCAGTCTCTACGAGCAGTACTTC.

The chain is built from TRBV5-1 and TRBJ1-1; 8 nucleotides match TRBD1. The germline CDR1 and CDR2 sequences are SGHRS and YFSETQ. The CDR3 sequence is 16 residues long. In DNA, the CDR3 is TGCGATAAAAACCCCTGCCGGGACAGGAGGAACACTGAAGCTTTCTTT. Amino acid sequence: CDKNPCRDRRNTEAFF. The whole variable domain, filled in from reference TRBV5-1 and TRBJ1-1, reads KAGVTQTPRYLIKTRGQQVTLSCSPISGHRSVSWYQQTPGQGLQFLFEYFSETQRNKGNFPGRFSGRQFSNSRSEMNVSTLELGDSALYLCDKNPCRDRRNTEAFFGQGTRLTVV.

CDR3 amino acids: CSYNRNTEAFF. CDR3 sequence (DNA): TGCAGTTACAACCGGAACACTGAAGCTTTCTTT. The chain carries TRBV20-1 and TRBJ1-1; D gene ambiguous. Trimming took 8 bases from V and 1 from J, leaving 8 bases between them. The CDR3 length is 11 residues. Germline assignment: CDR1 DFQATT and CDR2 SNEGSKA (reference sequence).